This section outlines one TCR beta chain sequence together with its context. This entry is derived from a study of T cells in Graves' hyperthyroidism and ophthalmopathy. The CDR3 extends over 18 amino acids. Trimming cost V 7 bases and J 1 base, with 23 bases left between them. Germline CDR1 is MNHNS and CDR2 is SASEGT. Researchers took RNA transcripts and amplified the TCR beta CDR3 regions from them. An initial round of RT-PCR targeting the TCR CDR3 relied on the HTBI primer set. TCRdb re-called the multiplex PCR reads with MiXCR, one entry per CDR3 protein. The table lists a few hundred thousand distinct CDR3 sequences, roughly 15% of them singletons. Stable Graves' hyperthyroidism meant no ophthalmopathy progression within 18 months. Patients were excluded for uncontrolled infection, other autoimmune disease, pregnancy or lactation.

The chain uses TRBV6-1 and TRBJ1-5; no clear D. This TCR was sampled from a woman aged 18-29 years with Graves' hyperthyroidism. Input material: blood. CDR3 protein: CASTPHGEVTWSNQPQHF. The CDR3 DNA is TGTGCCAGCACCCCCCATGGGGAGGTGACTTGGAGCAATCAGCCCCAGCATTTT.